These T cell receptor beta chains were read from a single sample in a study of blood T cell repertoires in COVID-19. Clones were sequenced by immunoSEQ multiplex PCR, and TCRdb holds only the in-frame ones, with some missing. Of hundreds of thousands of clones in the sample, over 65% were seen once. Material for sequencing was peripheral blood. These receptors were collected from a woman aged 80 or over with acute or convalescent COVID-19. Each CDR3 is given with its conserved first and last residue. A D gene is named only where the DNA matches it firmly. Size is stated for part of the rows, as once, few or many counts, or as a class when the clone is expanded.

D gene: TRBD1; J gene: TRBJ2-5; V gene: TRBV5-1; clone size: NA; CDR3 DNA: TGCGCCAGCGAGCCCGGGACAGGGGGGACCCAGTACTTC; CDR3 protein: CASEPGTGGTQYF
D gene: TRBD2; J gene: TRBJ2-1; V gene: TRBV5-1; clone size: NA; CDR3 DNA: TGCGCCAGCAGCTTGGAGTTAGCGGGGGTTGAGCAGTTCTTC; CDR3 protein: CASSLELAGVEQFF
D gene: NA; J gene: TRBJ1-4; V gene: TRBV2; clone size: NA; CDR3 DNA: TGTGCCTCGAGGGTGGAAAATGAAAAACTGTTTTTT; CDR3 protein: CASRVENEKLFF
D gene: TRBD2; J gene: TRBJ2-1; V gene: TRBV10-3; clone size: NA; CDR3 DNA: TGTGCCATCATGGCCGGGAGGGGAAATGAGCAGTTCTTC; CDR3 protein: CAIMAGRGNEQFF
D gene: TRBD1; J gene: TRBJ2-7; V gene: TRBV11-2; clone size: NA; CDR3 DNA: TGTGCCAGCAGCCCCACGACAGGGGGTGCCTACGAGCAGTACTTC; CDR3 protein: CASSPTTGGAYEQYF
D gene: TRBD1; J gene: TRBJ2-3; V gene: TRBV6-5; clone size: NA; CDR3 DNA: TGTGCCAGCAGTTATACAGGGGGAGATACGCAGTATTTT; CDR3 protein: CASSYTGGDTQYF
D gene: NA; J gene: TRBJ2-1; V gene: TRBV3-1/TRBV3-2; clone size: NA; CDR3 DNA: TGTGCCAGCAGCCAACGGGACACTTCCTACAATGAGCAGTTCTTC; CDR3 protein: CASSQRDTSYNEQFF
D gene: TRBD1; J gene: TRBJ1-4; V gene: TRBV6-5; clone size: NA; CDR3 DNA: TGTGCCAGCAGCGAGGGGGACAGTCGTGAAAAACTGTTTTTT; CDR3 protein: CASSEGDSREKLFF
D gene: NA; J gene: TRBJ1-6; V gene: TRBV11-2; clone size: NA; CDR3 DNA: TGTGCCAGCAGCTTGATCAGGGGAGACTCACCCCTCCACTTT; CDR3 protein: CASSLIRGDSPLHF
D gene: TRBD1; J gene: TRBJ1-2; V gene: TRBV9; clone size: NA; CDR3 DNA: TGTGCCAGCAGCACCTCAACAACACGGCGGGACAGGAACTATGGCTACACCTTC; CDR3 protein: CASSTSTTRRDRNYGYTF
D gene: NA; J gene: TRBJ2-7; V gene: TRBV21-1; clone size: NA; CDR3 DNA: TGTGCCAGCCCCGAGGGCGACGGGGGGCCCGAACCTTACGAGCAGTACTTC; CDR3 protein: CASPEGDGGPEPYEQYF
D gene: NA; J gene: TRBJ1-5; V gene: TRBV5-1; clone size: NA; CDR3 DNA: TGCGCCAGCAGCCCCCTCGGAGGGCACGGACAGCCCCAGCATTTT; CDR3 protein: CASSPLGGHGQPQHF
D gene: NA; J gene: TRBJ2-2; V gene: TRBV24-1; clone size: few; CDR3 DNA: TGTGCCACCGGGGAGCCGAACACCGGGGAGCTGTTTTTT; CDR3 protein: CATGEPNTGELFF
D gene: TRBD1; J gene: TRBJ1-3; V gene: TRBV5-1; clone size: few; CDR3 DNA: TGCGCCAGCGTTATTGGAGGGGCGGGGCAGGGGGCAACTGGAAACACCATATATTTT; CDR3 protein: CASVIGGAGQGATGNTIYF
D gene: NA; J gene: TRBJ2-3; V gene: TRBV4-3; clone size: NA; CDR3 DNA: TGCGCCAGCAGCCAGGCCTGGACAGCGGATACGCAGTATTTT; CDR3 protein: CASSQAWTADTQYF
D gene: NA; J gene: TRBJ2-7; V gene: TRBV5-6; clone size: few; CDR3 DNA: TGTGCCAGCAGCTTGGACAGTCCTCCCTACGAGCAGTACTTC; CDR3 protein: CASSLDSPPYEQYF
D gene: NA; J gene: TRBJ2-2; V gene: TRBV5-5; clone size: NA; CDR3 DNA: TGTGCCAGCAGCGCCGCCGGGACTCTGAACCCCGGGGAGCTGTTTTTT; CDR3 protein: CASSAAGTLNPGELFF
D gene: TRBD2; J gene: TRBJ2-3; V gene: TRBV2; clone size: once; CDR3 DNA: TGTGCCAGCACTCTCAGCGGGAGCGGAGATACGCAGTATTTT; CDR3 protein: CASTLSGSGDTQYF
D gene: NA; J gene: TRBJ2-7; V gene: TRBV10-2; clone size: NA; CDR3 DNA: TGCGCCAGCAGTGAGTCGACAGGTTTTACCTACGAGCAGTACTTC; CDR3 protein: CASSESTGFTYEQYF
D gene: TRBD2; J gene: TRBJ2-2; V gene: TRBV20-1; clone size: NA; CDR3 DNA: TGCAGTGCGAGTAGCGGGACGAACACCGGGGAGCTGTTTTTT; CDR3 protein: CSASSGTNTGELFF
D gene: NA; J gene: TRBJ1-3; V gene: TRBV9; clone size: NA; CDR3 DNA: TGTGCCAGCAGCTCTGGACAGCTCTCTGGAAACACCATATATTTT; CDR3 protein: CASSSGQLSGNTIYF
D gene: TRBD2; J gene: TRBJ2-3; V gene: TRBV19; clone size: NA; CDR3 DNA: TGTGCCACAACTTCCACTAGCGGGGGAGAAGATACGCAGTATTTT; CDR3 protein: CATTSTSGGEDTQYF
D gene: TRBD1; J gene: TRBJ2-3; V gene: TRBV4-1; clone size: NA; CDR3 DNA: TGCGCCAGCAGCCAAGGGGGGACAGGGCGAGATACGCAGTATTTT; CDR3 protein: CASSQGGTGRDTQYF